This T cell receptor (beta chain) was profiled in a study of blood T cell repertoires in COVID-19. For the study at large: Acute-phase and convalescent COVID-19 samples originated in the United States, Italy and Spain. In each case, the material was cDNA or gDNA derived from T cells, B-cell-depleted T cells, or PBMCs.

Original methodology: Amplification with reference gene primers provided the estimates of nucleated cell counts. Profiling relied on immunoSEQ multiplex PCR, and the TCRdb table lists in-frame clones only, not all of them. Clone size and the V and J calls come from that table; the DNA yielded D and trimming. The sample includes about 98,000 clones, 87% of them seen just once. The germline gives CDR1 GTSNPN, CDR2 SVGIG (reference sequence). The CDR3 totals 13 residues. J is TRBJ1-1 and V is TRBV30; tentatively, D is TRBD1 (6 bases). The receptor's source is a man aged 65 to 79 with acute or convalescent COVID-19. Specimen: peripheral blood. CDR3 sequence (DNA): TGTGGCACAACAGGGAGGGGGGACACTGAAGCTTTCTTT. The encoded protein is CGTTGRGDTEAFF.